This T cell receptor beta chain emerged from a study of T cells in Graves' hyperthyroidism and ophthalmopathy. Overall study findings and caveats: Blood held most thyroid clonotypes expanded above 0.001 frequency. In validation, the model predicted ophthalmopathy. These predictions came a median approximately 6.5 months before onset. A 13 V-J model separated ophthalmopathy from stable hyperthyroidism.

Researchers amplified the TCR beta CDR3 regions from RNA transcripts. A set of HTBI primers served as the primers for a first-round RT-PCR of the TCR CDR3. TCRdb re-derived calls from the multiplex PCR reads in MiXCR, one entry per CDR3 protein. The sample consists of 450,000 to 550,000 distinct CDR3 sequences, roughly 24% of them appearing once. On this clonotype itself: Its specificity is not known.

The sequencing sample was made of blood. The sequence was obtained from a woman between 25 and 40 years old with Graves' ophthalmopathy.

The CDR3 reads CASSFRGGAGNTIYF. The CDR3 DNA sequence: TGTGCCAGCAGCTTTCGTGGGGGCGCTGGAAACACCATATATTTT. The rearrangement links TRBV7-2 to TRBJ1-3, with TRBD1 as a possible D gene (6 bases). The CDR3 contains 15 residues. Germline CDR1 is SGHTA and CDR2 is FQGNSA. Trimming cost V 3 bases and J 2 bases, with 11 bases left between them.